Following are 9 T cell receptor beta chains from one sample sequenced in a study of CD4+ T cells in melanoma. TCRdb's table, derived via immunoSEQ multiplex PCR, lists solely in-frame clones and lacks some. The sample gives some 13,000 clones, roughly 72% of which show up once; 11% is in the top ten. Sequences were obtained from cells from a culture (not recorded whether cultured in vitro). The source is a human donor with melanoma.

As DNA, the CDR3 is TGTGCCAGCAGCTCCCGGGACAGGCGGTGGCAGTACTTC. This translates into CASSSRDRRWQYF. The gene calls are TRBV7-9 and TRBJ2-7; 8 bases are shared with TRBD1. With 4 bases clipped from V and 9 bases from J, the junction kept 8 bases outside the gene matches. The CDR3 has 13 residues. CDR1 and CDR2 from the germline V gene are SEHNR and FQNEAQ (reference sequence).

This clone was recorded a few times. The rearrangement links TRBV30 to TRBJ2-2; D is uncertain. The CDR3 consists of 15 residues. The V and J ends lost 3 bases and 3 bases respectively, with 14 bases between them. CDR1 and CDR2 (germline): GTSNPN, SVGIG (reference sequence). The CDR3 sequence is CAWRSWHTDTGELFF. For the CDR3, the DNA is TGTGCCTGGAGATCATGGCACACTGACACCGGGGAGCTGTTTTTT.

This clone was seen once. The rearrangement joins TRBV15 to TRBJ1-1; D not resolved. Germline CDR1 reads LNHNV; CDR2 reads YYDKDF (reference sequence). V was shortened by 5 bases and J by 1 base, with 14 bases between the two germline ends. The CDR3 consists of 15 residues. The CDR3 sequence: CATSLWVPGNTEAFF. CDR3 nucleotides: TGTGCCACCAGCCTTTGGGTTCCTGGGAACACTGAAGCTTTCTTT.

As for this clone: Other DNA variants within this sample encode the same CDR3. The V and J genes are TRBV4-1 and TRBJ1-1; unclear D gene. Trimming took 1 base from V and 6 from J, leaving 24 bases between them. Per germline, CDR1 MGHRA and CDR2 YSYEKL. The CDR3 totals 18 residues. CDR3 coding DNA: TGCGCCAGCAGCCAAGGGCCCGTGGGGAGATCACAACGAGCTGAAGCTTTCTTT. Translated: CASSQGPVGRSQRAEAFF.

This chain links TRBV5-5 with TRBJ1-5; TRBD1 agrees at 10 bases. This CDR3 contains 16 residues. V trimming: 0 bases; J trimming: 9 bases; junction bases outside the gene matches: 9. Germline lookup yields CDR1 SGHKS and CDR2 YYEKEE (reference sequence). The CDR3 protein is CASSLVGQGPGGPQHF. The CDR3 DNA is TGTGCCAGCAGCTTGGTGGGACAGGGGCCCGGAGGGCCCCAGCATTTT.

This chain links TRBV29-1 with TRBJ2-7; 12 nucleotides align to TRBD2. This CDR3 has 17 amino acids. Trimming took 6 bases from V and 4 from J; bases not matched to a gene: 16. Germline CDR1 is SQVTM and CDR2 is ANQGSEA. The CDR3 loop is CSVQGPSGGGLWYEQYF. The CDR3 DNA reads TGCAGCGTCCAAGGCCCTAGCGGGGGGGGTCTCTGGTACGAGCAGTACTTC.

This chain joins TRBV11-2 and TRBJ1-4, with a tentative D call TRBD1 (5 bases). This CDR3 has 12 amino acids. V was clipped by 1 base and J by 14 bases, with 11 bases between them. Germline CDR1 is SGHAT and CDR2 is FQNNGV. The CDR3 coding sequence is TGTGCCAGCAGCTTAGTGGGGGGATTGCTGTTTTTT. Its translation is CASSLVGGLLFF.

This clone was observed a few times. The CDR3 nucleotides are TGTGCCAGCAGCTCATACCTTGGACAGGGGGCGTTGGGTGGCTACACCTTC. Protein product: CASSSYLGQGALGGYTF. The chain joins TRBV5-4 to TRBJ1-2; 11 nucleotides line up with TRBD1. CDR1 and CDR2 from the germline V gene are SGHNT and YYREEE (reference sequence). V lost 3 bases, J lost 7 bases, and 14 bases stayed unmatched. CDR3 length: 17 residues.

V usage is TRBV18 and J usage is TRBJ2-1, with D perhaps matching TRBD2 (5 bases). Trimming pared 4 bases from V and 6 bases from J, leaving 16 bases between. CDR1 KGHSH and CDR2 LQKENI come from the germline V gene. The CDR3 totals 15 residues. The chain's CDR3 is CASSQDSLGLNEQFF. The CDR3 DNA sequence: TGTGCCAGCTCACAGGACTCACTCGGCCTCAATGAGCAGTTCTTC.